Described below is a single T cell receptor beta chain sequence and its context. Adult donors, all healthy and HIV-negative, had no recent acute infections or vaccinations. This sample stems from a study of shared clonotypes between healthy human individuals. From germline, CDR1 is SGHNT and CDR2 YENEEA. The length of the CDR3 is 15 residues. Trimming stripped 3 bases from V and 2 bases from J, with 13 bases between. Only in-frame clones appear in the TCRdb table, and some are missing; sequencing was by immunoSEQ multiplex PCR. The sample carries fewer than 600,000 clones, 75% to 80% recorded once. The genes are TRBV11-3 and TRBJ1-1, with D possibly TRBD1 on 6 matching bases. This TCR was recovered from a woman aged 40 to 55 in good health. Some clones in this sample may be carry-over from other donors' samples. Sequencing used PBMCs. CDR3 bases: TGTGCCAGCAGCTTCTCTGCAGGGGCAAACACTGAAGCTTTCTTT. It translates to CASSFSAGANTEAFF.